This T cell receptor (beta chain) was obtained from a study of shared T cell receptors in the human thymus. CDR3 size: 15 residues. The germline CDR1 and CDR2 sequences are SNHLY and FYNNEI. V was clipped by 3 bases and J by 2 bases, with 12 bases between them. Data came from immunoSEQ multiplex PCR; TCRdb stores just in-frame clones and leaves some out. The sample lists approximately 660,000 clones; roughly 90% were seen once. These same records also appear under a second study, on human thymus T cells. From that study: Thymus pieces cut out during corrective heart surgery were the tissue that was used.

This clonotype was obtained from a boy under two years old with a congenital heart defect. The sequenced material came from thymocytes. The chain employs TRBV2 and TRBJ2-3; D is unclear. The CDR3 bases are TGTGCCAGCAGTGAGGCGGTTTCTCTCACAGATACGCAGTATTTT. Its translation is CASSEAVSLTDTQYF.